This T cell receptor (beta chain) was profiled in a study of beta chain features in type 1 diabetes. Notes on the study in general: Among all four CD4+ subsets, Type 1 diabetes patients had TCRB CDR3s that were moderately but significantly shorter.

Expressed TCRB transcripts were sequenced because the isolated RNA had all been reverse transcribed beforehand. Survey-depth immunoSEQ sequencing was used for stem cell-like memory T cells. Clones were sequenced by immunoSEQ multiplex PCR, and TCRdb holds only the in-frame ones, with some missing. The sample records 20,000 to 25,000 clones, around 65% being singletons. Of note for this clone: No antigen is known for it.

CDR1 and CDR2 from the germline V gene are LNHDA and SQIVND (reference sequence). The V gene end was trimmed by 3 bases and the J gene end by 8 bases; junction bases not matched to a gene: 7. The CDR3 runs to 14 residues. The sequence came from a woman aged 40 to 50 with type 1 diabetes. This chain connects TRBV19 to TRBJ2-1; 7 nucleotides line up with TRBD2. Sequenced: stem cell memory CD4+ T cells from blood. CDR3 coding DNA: TGTGCCAGTAGTATCCCCGGACTAGAACATGAGCAGTTCTTC. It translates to CASSIPGLEHEQFF. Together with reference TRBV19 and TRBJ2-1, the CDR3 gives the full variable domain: DGGITQSPKYLFRKEGQNVTLSCEQNLNHDAMYWYRQDPGQGLRLIYYSQIVNDFQKGDIAEGYSVSREKKESFPLTVTSAQKNPTAFYLCASSIPGLEHEQFFGPGTRLTVL.